A single sample is the source of the 14 T cell receptor beta chains below, sequenced in a study of T cell repertoires in cytomegalovirus infection. TCRdb re-derived calls from the reads in MiXCR, one entry per CDR3 protein. The sample has roughly 920,000 distinct CDR3 sequences, around 32% seen once; the top ten hold about an eighth. Their antigens are not known. The sample here was cultured CD8+ T cells from PBMCs, taken from culture after CMV antigen stimulation. The receptors were sampled from a human donor in good health (CMV status not recorded). Some clones in this sample may be carry-over from other donors' samples.

The chain is built from TRBV9 and TRBJ2-3; 14 nucleotides align to TRBD2. Germline V gene data show CDR1 as SGDLS and CDR2 as YYNGEE. Trimming took 6 bases from V and 3 from J; bases not matched to a gene: 3. This CDR3 has 15 amino acids. The CDR3 loop reads CASTTSGGATDTQYF. In DNA form, the CDR3 reads TGTGCCAGCACGACTAGCGGGGGGGCGACAGATACGCAGTATTTT. The full variable domain, with the rest looked up from reference TRBV9 and TRBJ2-3, is DSGVTQTPKHLITATGQRVTLRCSPRSGDLSVYWYQQSLDQGLQFLIQYYNGEERAKGNILERFSAQQFPDLHSELNLSSLELGDSALYFCASTTSGGATDTQYFGPGTRLTVL.

The chain recombines TRBV19 with TRBJ1-2; possibly TRBD1 for D (6 bases). Germline V gives CDR1 LNHDA, CDR2 SQIVND (reference sequence). V gave up 1 base and J gave up 0 bases, with 12 bases separating them. The length of the CDR3 is 16 residues. The DNA for the CDR3 is TGTGCCAGTAGTATAGTAGGCGGGACAACTAACTATGGCTACACCTTC. Translated: CASSIVGGTTNYGYTF.

The V call is TRBV7-9, the J call TRBJ1-1; 7 bases fit TRBD1. The V and J ends lost 8 bases and 2 bases, in that order; junction bases with no gene match: 5. The CDR3 runs 13 residues. Germline-derived CDR1 and CDR2 are SEHNR and FQNEAQ (reference sequence). This chain's CDR3 is CASADRDNTEAFF. The CDR3 DNA follows: TGTGCCAGCGCTGACAGGGATAACACTGAAGCTTTCTTT.

This clonotype was observed many times. The rearrangement uses TRBV7-8 and TRBJ2-3; the D is unclear. V dropped 0 bases and J dropped 0 bases, with 13 bases sitting between them. There are 17 residues in the CDR3. Germline CDR1 SGHVS, CDR2 FQNEAQ. CDR3 DNA: TGTGCCAGCAGCTTAGCGATGTACAGCCCGAGCACAGATACGCAGTATTTT. It is translated as CASSLAMYSPSTDTQYF. The whole variable domain, filled in from reference TRBV7-8 and TRBJ2-3, reads GAGVSQSPRYKVAKRGQDVALRCDPISGHVSLFWYQQALGQGPEFLTYFQNEAQLDKSGLPSDRFFAERPEGSVSTLKIQRTQQEDSAVYLCASSLAMYSPSTDTQYFGPGTRLTVL.

This chain connects TRBV4-3 to TRBJ1-1, with a tentative D call TRBD1 (5 bases). Germline lookup yields CDR1 LGHNA and CDR2 YSLEER. The CDR3 runs 13 residues. V gave up 0 bases and J gave up 10 bases, with 12 bases separating them. CDR3 nucleotide sequence: TGCGCCAGCAGCCAAGATCGGGGGGAGGGAGCTTTCTTT. Protein sequence: CASSQDRGEGAFF.

This clonotype turned up a few times. This rearrangement joins TRBV18 to TRBJ1-5, with TRBD1 as a possible D gene (6 bases). This CDR3 has 16 residues. CDR1 and CDR2 (germline): KGHSH, LQKENI. Trimming removed 6 bases from V and 0 bases from J, with 15 bases in between. CDR3: CASSGETGDSNQPQHF. The CDR3 DNA reads as TGTGCCAGCTCGGGGGAGACAGGTGATAGCAATCAGCCCCAGCATTTT.

This clonotype was seen repeatedly, ten times or more. The V and J genes are TRBV7-2 and TRBJ1-5, with 8 bases aligning to TRBD1. Germline assignment: CDR1 SGHTA and CDR2 FQGNSA. V lost 2 bases, J lost 2 bases, and 8 bases stayed unmatched. There are 17 residues in the CDR3. The CDR3 is CASSLRTGNRGNQPQHF. DNA of the CDR3: TGTGCCAGCAGCTTAAGGACAGGGAACAGGGGCAATCAGCCCCAGCATTTT.

This chain links TRBV5-4 with TRBJ2-1; the match to TRBD1 covers 8 bases. This CDR3 comprises 14 residues. CDR1 is SGHNT and CDR2 is YYREEE in the germline V gene (reference sequence). V was clipped by 6 bases and J by 9 bases; unmatched bases: 11. The CDR3 nucleotides are TGTGCCAGCACCTCCCCTGACAGGGGCGGTGAGCAGTTCTTC. Translation gives CASTSPDRGGEQFF.

Regarding this clonotype: A much larger clone differs by one base, so this may be a read error. This chain joins TRBV7-2 and TRBJ1-4; tentative D call: TRBD1 (5 bases). Germline V lookup: CDR1 SGHTA, CDR2 FQGNSA. The CDR3 runs 17 residues. In DNA, the CDR3 is TGTGCCAGCAGCTTACCCGCAGTGGGGGTGAGGAATGGAAAACTGTTTTTT. It yields the protein CASSLPAVGVRNGKLFF.

This clonotype was recorded a few times. The V gene is TRBV7-8, the J gene TRBJ1-6, with 9 bases lining up with TRBD1. Unmatched junction bases numbered 6, after V lost 1 base and J lost 14 bases. The CDR3 is made up of 14 amino acids. Germline lookup yields CDR1 SGHVS and CDR2 FQNEAQ. CDR3: CASSLGTGALALHF. CDR3 in DNA: TGTGCCAGCAGCTTAGGGACAGGGGCTTTGGCCCTCCACTTT. Supplemented by reference TRBV7-8 and TRBJ1-6, the full variable domain reads GAGVSQSPRYKVAKRGQDVALRCDPISGHVSLFWYQQALGQGPEFLTYFQNEAQLDKSGLPSDRFFAERPEGSVSTLKIQRTQQEDSAVYLCASSLGTGALALHFGNGTRLTVT.

The chain employs TRBV5-4 and TRBJ1-2, with 10 bases lining up with TRBD1. V shed 6 bases, J shed 4 bases, and the junction held 9 bases outside the gene matches. This CDR3 has 15 residues. Looked up from germline, CDR1 is SGHNT and CDR2 is YYREEE (reference sequence). The CDR3 DNA reads as TGTGCCAGCACCGGGGACAGGGGAGAGAGCTATGGCTACACCTTC. It yields the protein CASTGDRGESYGYTF.

For this clonotype: As the CDR3 is not closed by the conserved phenylalanine or tryptophan, this likely results from a read error. It is unclear where the CDR3 begins or ends on the DNA, so no DNA is shown, and the CDR3 is as TCRdb lists it. The chain uses TRBV5-4 and TRBJ2-7; no DNA check was done on the table's D call, TRBD1. The germline gives CDR1 SGHNT, CDR2 YYREEE (reference sequence). 15 amino acids form the CDR3, both terminal residues included. This chain's CDR3 is CASSLGGDRTSAGWA.

The chain has TRBV20-1 and TRBJ2-7; TRBD1 matches 10 bases. The CDR3 has 14 residues. The germline V gene has CDR1 DFQATT and CDR2 SNEGSKA (reference sequence). V gave up 3 bases and J gave up 5 bases; unmatched junction bases: 7. As DNA, the CDR3 is TGCAGTGCTAGTACCCGGGACAGGGGCCACGAGCAGTACTTC. Protein: CSASTRDRGHEQYF.

This clonotype was recorded many times. The CDR3: CASSSPPGRRAFF. CDR3 in DNA: TGTGCCAGCAGCTCCCCCCCGGGGCGCCGAGCTTTCTTT. The rearrangement uses TRBV7-9 and TRBJ1-1, with TRBD1 as a possible D gene (5 bases). Germline CDR1 is SEHNR and CDR2 is FQNEAQ (reference sequence). V lost 4 bases and J 10 bases, leaving 16 bases between the germline ends. This CDR3 has 13 amino acids. Using reference TRBV7-9 and TRBJ1-1 for the parts outside the CDR3, the full variable domain is DTGVSQNPRHKITKRGQNVTFRCDPISEHNRLYWYRQTLGQGPEFLTYFQNEAQLEKSRLLSDRFSAERPKGSFSTLEIQRTEQGDSAMYLCASSSPPGRRAFFGQGTRLTVV.